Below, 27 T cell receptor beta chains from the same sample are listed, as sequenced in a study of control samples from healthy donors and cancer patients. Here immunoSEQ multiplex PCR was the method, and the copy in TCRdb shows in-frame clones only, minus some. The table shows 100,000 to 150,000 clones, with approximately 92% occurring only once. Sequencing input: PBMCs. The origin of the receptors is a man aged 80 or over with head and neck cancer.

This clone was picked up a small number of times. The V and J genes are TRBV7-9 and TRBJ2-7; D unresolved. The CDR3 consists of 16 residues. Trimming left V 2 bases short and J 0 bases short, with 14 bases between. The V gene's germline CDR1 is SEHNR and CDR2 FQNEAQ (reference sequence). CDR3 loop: CASSLPLGPLSYEQYF. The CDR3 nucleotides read TGTGCCAGCAGCTTACCCCTAGGACCGCTCTCCTACGAGCAGTACTTC.

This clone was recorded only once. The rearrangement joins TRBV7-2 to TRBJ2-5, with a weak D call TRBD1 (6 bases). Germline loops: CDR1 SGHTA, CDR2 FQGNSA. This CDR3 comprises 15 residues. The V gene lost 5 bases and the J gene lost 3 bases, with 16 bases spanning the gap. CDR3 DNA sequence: TGTGCCAGCAGCGGGGCGGCAGGGGTTAAAGAGACCCAGTACTTC. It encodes CASSGAAGVKETQYF.

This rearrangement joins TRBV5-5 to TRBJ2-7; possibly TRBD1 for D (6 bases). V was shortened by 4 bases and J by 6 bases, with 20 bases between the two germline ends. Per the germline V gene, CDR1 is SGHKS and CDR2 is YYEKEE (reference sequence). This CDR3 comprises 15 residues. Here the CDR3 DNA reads TGTGCCAGCAGCAACACCAGGGGAGATTCGTCCGAGCAGTACTTC. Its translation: CASSNTRGDSSEQYF.

This CDR3 is CAEETPSPGNQPQHF. The CDR3, as DNA: TGTGCCGAAGAGACTCCTTCCCCGGGCAATCAGCCCCAGCATTTT. V usage is TRBV24-1 and J usage is TRBJ1-5; unclear D gene. Trimming cost V 12 bases and J 2 bases, with 19 bases left between them. This CDR3 has 15 residues. Looked up from germline, CDR1 is KGHDR and CDR2 is SFDVKD.

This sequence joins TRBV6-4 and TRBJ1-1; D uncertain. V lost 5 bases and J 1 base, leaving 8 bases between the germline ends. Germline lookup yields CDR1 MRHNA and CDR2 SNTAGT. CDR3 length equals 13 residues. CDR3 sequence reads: CASSSQTNTEAFF. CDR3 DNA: TGTGCCAGCAGTTCACAGACGAACACTGAAGCTTTCTTT.

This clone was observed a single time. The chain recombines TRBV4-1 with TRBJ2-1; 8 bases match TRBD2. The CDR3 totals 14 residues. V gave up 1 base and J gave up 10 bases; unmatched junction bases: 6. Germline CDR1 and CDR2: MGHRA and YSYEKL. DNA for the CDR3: TGCGCCAGCAGCCAAGTGGGACTAGGAGCCGAGCAGTTCTTC. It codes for CASSQVGLGAEQFF.

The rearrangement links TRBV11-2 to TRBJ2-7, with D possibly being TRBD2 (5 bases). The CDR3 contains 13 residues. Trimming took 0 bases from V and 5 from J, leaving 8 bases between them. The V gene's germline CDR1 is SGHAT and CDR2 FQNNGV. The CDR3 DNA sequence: TGTGCCAGCAGCTTAGATTCGGGGAACGAGCAGTACTTC. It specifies CASSLDSGNEQYF.

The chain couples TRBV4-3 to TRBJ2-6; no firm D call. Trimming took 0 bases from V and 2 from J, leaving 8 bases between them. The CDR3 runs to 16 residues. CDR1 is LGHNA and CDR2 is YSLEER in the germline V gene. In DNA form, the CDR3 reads TGCGCCAGCAGCCAAGAACCCAGAACTGGGGCCAACGTCCTGACTTTC. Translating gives CASSQEPRTGANVLTF.

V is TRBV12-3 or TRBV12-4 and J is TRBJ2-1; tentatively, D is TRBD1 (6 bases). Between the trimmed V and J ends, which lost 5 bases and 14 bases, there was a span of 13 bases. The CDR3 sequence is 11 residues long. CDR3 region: CASSQTGPKFF. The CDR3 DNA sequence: TGTGCCAGCAGTCAAACAGGGCCCAAGTTCTTC.

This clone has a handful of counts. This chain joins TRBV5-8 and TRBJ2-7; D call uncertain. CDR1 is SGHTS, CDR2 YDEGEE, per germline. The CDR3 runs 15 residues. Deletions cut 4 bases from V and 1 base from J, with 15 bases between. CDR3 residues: CASSIRGRRSYEQYF. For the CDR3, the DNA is TGTGCCAGCAGCATTCGAGGACGGCGGTCCTACGAGCAGTACTTC.

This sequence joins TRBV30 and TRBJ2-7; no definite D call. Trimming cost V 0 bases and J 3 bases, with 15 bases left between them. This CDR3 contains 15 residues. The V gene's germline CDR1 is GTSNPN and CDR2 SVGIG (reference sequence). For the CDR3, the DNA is TGTGCCTGGAGTGTAATTGGCAAGACTGGCTACGAGCAGTACTTC. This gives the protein CAWSVIGKTGYEQYF.

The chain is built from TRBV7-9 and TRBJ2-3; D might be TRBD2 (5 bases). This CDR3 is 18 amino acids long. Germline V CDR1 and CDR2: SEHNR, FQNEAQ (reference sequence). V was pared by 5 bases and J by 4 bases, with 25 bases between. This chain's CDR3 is CASSQPKYGGTRADTQYF. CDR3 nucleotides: TGTGCCAGCAGCCAACCGAAGTATGGCGGAACGAGGGCAGATACGCAGTATTTT.

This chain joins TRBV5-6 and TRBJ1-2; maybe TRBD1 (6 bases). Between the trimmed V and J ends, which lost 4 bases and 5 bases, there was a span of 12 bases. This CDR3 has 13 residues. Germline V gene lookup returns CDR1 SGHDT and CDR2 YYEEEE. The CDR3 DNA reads TGTGCCAGCAGCACAGGACAGAGATATGGCTACACCTTC. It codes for CASSTGQRYGYTF.

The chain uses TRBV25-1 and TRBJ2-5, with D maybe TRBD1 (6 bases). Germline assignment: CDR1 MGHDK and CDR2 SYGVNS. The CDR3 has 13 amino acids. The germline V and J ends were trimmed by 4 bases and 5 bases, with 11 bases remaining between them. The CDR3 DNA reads TGTGCCAGCAGTGCTGGGGGCGAGGAGACCCAGTACTTC. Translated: CASSAGGEETQYF.

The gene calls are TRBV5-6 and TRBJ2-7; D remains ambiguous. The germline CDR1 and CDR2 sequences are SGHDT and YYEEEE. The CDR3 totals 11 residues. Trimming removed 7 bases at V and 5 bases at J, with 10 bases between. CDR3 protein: CASLGLDEQYF. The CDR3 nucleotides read TGTGCCAGCTTAGGTTTGGACGAGCAGTACTTC.

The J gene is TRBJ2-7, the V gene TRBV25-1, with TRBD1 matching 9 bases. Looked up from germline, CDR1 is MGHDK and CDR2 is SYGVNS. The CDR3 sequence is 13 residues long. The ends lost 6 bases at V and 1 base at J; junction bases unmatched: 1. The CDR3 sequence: CASRDRGSYEQYF. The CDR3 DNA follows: TGTGCCAGCAGGGACAGGGGATCCTACGAGCAGTACTTC.

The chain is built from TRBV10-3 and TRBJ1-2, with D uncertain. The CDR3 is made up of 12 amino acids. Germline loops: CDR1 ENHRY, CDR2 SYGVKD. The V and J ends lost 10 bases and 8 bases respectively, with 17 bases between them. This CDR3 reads CATPKTVGGYTF. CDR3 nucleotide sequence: TGTGCCACCCCTAAGACCGTAGGGGGCTACACCTTC.

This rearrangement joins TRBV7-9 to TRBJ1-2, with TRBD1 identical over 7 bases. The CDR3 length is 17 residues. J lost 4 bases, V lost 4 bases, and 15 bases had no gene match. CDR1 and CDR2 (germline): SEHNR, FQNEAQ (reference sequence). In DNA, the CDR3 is TGTGCCAGCAGCTCGAATCTCCGGGACAGCGTCCGCTATGGCTACACCTTC. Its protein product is CASSSNLRDSVRYGYTF.

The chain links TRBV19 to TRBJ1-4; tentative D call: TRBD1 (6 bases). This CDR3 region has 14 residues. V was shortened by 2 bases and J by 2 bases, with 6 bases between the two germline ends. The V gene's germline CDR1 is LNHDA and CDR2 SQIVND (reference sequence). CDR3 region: CASSIQGTNEKLFF. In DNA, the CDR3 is TGTGCCAGTAGTATACAGGGGACTAATGAAAAACTGTTTTTT.

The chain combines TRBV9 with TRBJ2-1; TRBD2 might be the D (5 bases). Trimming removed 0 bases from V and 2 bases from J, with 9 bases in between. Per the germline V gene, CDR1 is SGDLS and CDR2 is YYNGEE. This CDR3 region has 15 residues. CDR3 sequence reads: CASSVVAGAYNEQFF. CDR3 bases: TGTGCCAGCAGCGTAGTTGCGGGCGCCTACAATGAGCAGTTCTTC.

CDR3: CASSLGLSRQGRNYGYTF. The CDR3 bases are TGCGCCAGCAGCTTGGGCCTTTCGAGACAGGGGAGAAACTATGGCTACACCTTC. The chain combines TRBV5-1 with TRBJ1-2; 8 nucleotides match TRBD1. The CDR3 is made up of 18 amino acids. From germline, CDR1 is SGHRS and CDR2 YFSETQ. V dropped 0 bases and J dropped 2; count of bases not matched to a gene: 12.

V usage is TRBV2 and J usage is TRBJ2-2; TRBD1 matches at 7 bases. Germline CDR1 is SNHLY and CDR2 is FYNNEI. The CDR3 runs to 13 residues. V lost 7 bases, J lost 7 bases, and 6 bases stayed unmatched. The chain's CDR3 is CASNKGADGELFF. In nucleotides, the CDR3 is TGTGCCAGCAATAAGGGGGCGGACGGGGAGCTGTTTTTT.

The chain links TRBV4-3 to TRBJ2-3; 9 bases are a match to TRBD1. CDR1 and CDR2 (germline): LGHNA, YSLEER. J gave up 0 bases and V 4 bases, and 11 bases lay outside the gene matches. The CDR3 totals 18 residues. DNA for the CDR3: TGCGCCAGCAGCCGGCGATTTGGGACAGGGCATAGCACAGATACGCAGTATTTT. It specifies CASSRRFGTGHSTDTQYF.

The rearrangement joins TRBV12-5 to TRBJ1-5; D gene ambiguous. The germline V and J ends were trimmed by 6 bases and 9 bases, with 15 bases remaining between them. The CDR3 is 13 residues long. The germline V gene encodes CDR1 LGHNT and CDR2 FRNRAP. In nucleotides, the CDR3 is TGTGCTAGTGGACTGACGGGAATCACGCCCCAGCATTTT. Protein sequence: CASGLTGITPQHF.

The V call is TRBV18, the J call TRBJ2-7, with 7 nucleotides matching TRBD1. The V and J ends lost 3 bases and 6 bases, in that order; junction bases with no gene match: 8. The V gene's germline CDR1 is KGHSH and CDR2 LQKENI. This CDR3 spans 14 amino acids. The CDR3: CASSPIDRAGEQYF. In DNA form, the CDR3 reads TGTGCCAGCTCACCCATCGACAGGGCGGGCGAGCAGTACTTC.

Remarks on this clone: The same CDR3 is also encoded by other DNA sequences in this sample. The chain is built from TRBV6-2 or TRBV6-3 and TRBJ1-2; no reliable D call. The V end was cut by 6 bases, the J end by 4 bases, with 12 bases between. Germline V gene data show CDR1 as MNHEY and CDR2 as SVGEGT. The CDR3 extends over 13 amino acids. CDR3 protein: CASSHGLVYGYTF. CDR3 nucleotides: TGTGCCAGCAGCCACGGACTGGTCTATGGCTACACCTTC.

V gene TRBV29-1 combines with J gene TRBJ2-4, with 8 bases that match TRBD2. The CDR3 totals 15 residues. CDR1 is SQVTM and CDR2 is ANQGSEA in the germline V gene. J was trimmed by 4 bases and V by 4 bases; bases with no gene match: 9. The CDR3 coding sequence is TGCAGCGTTGTATGGTTACGGGAGGGGAAAAACATTCAGTACTTC. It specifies CSVVWLREGKNIQYF.